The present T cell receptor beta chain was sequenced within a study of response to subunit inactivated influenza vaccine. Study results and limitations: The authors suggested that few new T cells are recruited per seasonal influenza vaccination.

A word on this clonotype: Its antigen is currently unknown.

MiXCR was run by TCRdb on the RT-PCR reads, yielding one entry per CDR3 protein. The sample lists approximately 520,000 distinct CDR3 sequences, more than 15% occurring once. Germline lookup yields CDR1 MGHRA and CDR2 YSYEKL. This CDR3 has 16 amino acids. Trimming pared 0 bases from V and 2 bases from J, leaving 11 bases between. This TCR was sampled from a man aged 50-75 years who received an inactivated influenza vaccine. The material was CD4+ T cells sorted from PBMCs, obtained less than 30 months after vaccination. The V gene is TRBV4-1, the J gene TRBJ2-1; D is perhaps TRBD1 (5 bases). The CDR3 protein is CASSQDLARAYNEQFF. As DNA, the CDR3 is TGCGCCAGCAGCCAAGATTTGGCCAGGGCCTACAATGAGCAGTTCTTC.